These T cell receptor beta chains were read from a single sample in a study of T-cell reconstitution after alpha-beta-depleted transplantation in children. TCRdb reprocessed the PCR reads via MiXCR and lists one record per CDR3 protein. The data hold fewer than 250,000 distinct CDR3 sequences, with roughly 18% observed a single time. The source was PBMCs, mostly from graft donor cells, collected 360 days after TCRalphabeta/CD19-depleted stem cell transplant. All receptors derive from a male patient aged 2-10 years who had a stem cell transplant for acute lymphoblastic leukemia, so the T cells may come from the graft donor. The CDR3 runs from the conserved cysteine through the conserved F or W. D genes are given only for firm matches. Some rows mark clone size as missing; the rest say once, few, many or name a class of expanded clone.

v_call	j_call	clone_size	d_call	cdr3_nt	cdr3_aa
TRBV6-5	TRBJ1-2	few	NA	TGTGCCAGCAGTTACAGGTACCAGTACGGCTACACCTTC	CASSYRYQYGYTF
TRBV29-1	TRBJ1-5	NA	NA	TGCAGCGTTGGTGGGGCAGGGGCCAATCAGCCCCAGCATTTT	CSVGGAGANQPQHF
TRBV20-1	TRBJ2-7	NA	TRBD2	TGCAGTGCCAAACTAGCGGGGGGCGAGCAGTACTTC	CSAKLAGGEQYF
TRBV20-1	TRBJ2-4	few	NA	TGCAGTGCTAGAGTCGCATTCATTCAGTACTTC	CSARVAFIQYF
TRBV20-1	TRBJ1-1	NA	NA	TGCAGTGCTAGAGGAAGAACGAAGACTGAAGCTTTCTTT	CSARGRTKTEAFF
TRBV11-2	TRBJ2-7	NA	NA	TGTGCCAGCAGCTTAGATTTGACCGTTTACGAGCAGTACTTC	CASSLDLTVYEQYF
TRBV12-3/TRBV12-4	TRBJ2-3	few	NA	TGTGCCAGCAGTTTAGACAGGGTGGTGGATACGCAGTATTTT	CASSLDRVVDTQYF
TRBV30	TRBJ2-7	NA	NA	TGTGCCTGGGAGGTGGCCTCGACCTACGAGCAGTACTTC	CAWEVASTYEQYF
TRBV20-1	TRBJ2-7	NA	NA	TGCAGTGCCACTACGGAAGGAGGGCAGTACTTC	CSATTEGGQYF
TRBV27	TRBJ1-1	few	NA	TGTGCCAGCAGTTTAGGGGGGGCGCTGAACACTGAAGCTTTCTTT	CASSLGGALNTEAFF
TRBV18	TRBJ2-7	few	NA	TGTGCCAGCTCACCCGCCAGGGAACCCTACGAGCAGTACTTC	CASSPAREPYEQYF
TRBV10-3	TRBJ1-1	NA	NA	TGTGCCATCCAGACAGGGAACACTGAAGCTTTCTTT	CAIQTGNTEAFF
TRBV11-1	TRBJ2-7	NA	TRBD1	TGTGCCAGCAGCCCGAAAAAACTGGGACAGGGCGGGTACGAGCAGTACTTC	CASSPKKLGQGGYEQYF
TRBV19	TRBJ2-6	NA	NA	TGTGCCAGTAGGGACTTGTCTGGGGCCAACGTCCTGACTTTC	CASRDLSGANVLTF
TRBV12-3/TRBV12-4	TRBJ1-2	NA	TRBD1	TGTGCCAGCATCATGGACAGGGGGCAACATGGCTACACCTTC	CASIMDRGQHGYTF
TRBV20-1	TRBJ2-2	NA	NA	TGCAGTGCTAGAAAGGGGGGCGCGGGCACCGGGGAGCTGTTTTTT	CSARKGGAGTGELFF
TRBV30	TRBJ1-1	NA	NA	TGTGCCTGGAAGCTAAACAGGAACACTGAAGCTTTCTTT	CAWKLNRNTEAFF
TRBV20-1	TRBJ2-1	NA	TRBD2	TGCAGTGCTAGAAAGGCGGGGGGGCCCCCTGATGAGCAGTTCTTC	CSARKAGGPPDEQFF